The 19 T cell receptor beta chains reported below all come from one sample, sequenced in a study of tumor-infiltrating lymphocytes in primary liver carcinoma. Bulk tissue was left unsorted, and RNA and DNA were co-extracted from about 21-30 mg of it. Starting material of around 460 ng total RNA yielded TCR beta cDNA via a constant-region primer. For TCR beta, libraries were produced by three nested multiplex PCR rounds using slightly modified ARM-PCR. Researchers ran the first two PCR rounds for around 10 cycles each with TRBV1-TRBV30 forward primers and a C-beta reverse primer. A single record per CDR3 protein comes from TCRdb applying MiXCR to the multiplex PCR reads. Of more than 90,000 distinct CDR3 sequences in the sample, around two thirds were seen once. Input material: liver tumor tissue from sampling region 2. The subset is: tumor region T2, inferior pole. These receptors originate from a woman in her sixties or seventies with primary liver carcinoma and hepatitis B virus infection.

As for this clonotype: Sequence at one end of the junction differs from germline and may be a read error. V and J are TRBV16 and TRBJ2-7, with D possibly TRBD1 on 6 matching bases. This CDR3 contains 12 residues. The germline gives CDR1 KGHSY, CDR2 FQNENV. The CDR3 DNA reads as TGTGCCAGCTGCCAAACAGGGCGCGAGCAGTACTTC. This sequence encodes CASCQTGREQYF. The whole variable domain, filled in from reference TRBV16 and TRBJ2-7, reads GEEVAQTPKHLVRGEGQKAKLYCAPIKGHSYVFWYQQVLKNEFKFLISFQNENVFDETGMPKERFSAKCLPNSPCSLEIQATKLEDSAVYFCASCQTGREQYFGPGTRLTVT.

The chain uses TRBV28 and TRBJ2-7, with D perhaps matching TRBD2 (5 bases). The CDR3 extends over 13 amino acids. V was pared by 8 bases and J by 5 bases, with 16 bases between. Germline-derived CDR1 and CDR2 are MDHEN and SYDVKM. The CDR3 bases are TGTGCCAGCGGGAGTCCGCCTACACACGAGCAGTACTTC. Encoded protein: CASGSPPTHEQYF.

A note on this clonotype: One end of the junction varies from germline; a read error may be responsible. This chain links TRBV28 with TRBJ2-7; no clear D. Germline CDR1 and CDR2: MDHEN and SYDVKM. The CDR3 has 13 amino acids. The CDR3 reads CASSLRRLYEQYF. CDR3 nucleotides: TGTGCCAGCAGTTTACGGAGACTCTACGAACAGTACTTC.

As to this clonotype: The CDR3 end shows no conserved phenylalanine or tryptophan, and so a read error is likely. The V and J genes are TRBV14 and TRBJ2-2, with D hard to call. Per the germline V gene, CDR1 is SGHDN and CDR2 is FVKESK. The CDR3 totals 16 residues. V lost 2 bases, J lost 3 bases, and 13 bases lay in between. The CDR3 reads CASSQKLTAYTGELFL. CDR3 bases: TGTGCCAGCAGCCAAAAACTCACAGCGTACACCGGGGAGCTGTTTCTT.

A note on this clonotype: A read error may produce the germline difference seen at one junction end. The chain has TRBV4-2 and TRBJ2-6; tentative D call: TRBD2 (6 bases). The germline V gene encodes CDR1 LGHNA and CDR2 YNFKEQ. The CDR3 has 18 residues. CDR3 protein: CASGQDGGKTSGANVLTF. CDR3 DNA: TGTGCCAGCGGCCAAGATGGGGGGAAAACCTCTGGGGCCAACGTCCTGACTTTC.

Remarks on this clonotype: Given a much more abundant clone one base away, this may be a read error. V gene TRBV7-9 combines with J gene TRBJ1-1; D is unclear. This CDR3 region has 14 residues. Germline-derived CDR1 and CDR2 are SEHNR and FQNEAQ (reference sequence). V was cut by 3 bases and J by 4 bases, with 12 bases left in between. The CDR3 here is CASSLQPGLTEAFF. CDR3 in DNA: TGTGCCAGCAGCTTGCAACCAGGCCTCACTGAAGCTTTCTTT.

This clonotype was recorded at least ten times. The CDR3 spells CASSLAGGPETQYF. CDR3 bases: TGTGCCAGCAGCCTAGCGGGAGGGCCTGAGACCCAGTACTTC. The chain uses TRBV5-4 and TRBJ2-5; 12 bases map to TRBD2. Germline CDR1 reads SGHNT; CDR2 reads YYREEE (reference sequence). V dropped 4 bases and J dropped 5; count of bases not matched to a gene: 3. The CDR3 is 14 amino acids.

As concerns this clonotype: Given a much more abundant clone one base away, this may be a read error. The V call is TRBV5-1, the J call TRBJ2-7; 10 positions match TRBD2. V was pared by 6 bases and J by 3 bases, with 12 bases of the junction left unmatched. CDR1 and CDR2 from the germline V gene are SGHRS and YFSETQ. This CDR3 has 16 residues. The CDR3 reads CASTFQMGLAIYEQYF. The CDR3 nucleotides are TGCGCCAGCACCTTCCAAATGGGACTAGCGATCTACGAGCAGTACTTC.

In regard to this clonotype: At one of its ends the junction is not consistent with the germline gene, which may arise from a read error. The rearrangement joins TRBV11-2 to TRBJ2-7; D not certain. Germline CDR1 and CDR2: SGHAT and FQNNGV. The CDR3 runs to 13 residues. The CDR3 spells CASSLSEAYEQYF. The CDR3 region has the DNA TGTGCCAGCAGCTTATCAGAAGCCTACGAACAGTACTTC. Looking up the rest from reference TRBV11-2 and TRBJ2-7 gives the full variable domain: EAGVAQSPRYKIIEKRQSVAFWCNPISGHATLYWYQQILGQGPKLLIQFQNNGVVDDSQLPKDRFSAERLKGVDSTLKIQPAKLEDSAVYLCASSLSEAYEQYFGPGTRLTVT.

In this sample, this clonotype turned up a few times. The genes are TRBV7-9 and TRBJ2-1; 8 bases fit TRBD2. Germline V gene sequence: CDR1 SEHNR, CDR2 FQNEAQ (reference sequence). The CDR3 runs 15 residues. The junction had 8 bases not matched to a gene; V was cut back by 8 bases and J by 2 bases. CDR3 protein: CASDSGGVPYNEQFF. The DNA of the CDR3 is TGTGCCAGCGACTCGGGAGGGGTCCCCTACAATGAGCAGTTCTTC.

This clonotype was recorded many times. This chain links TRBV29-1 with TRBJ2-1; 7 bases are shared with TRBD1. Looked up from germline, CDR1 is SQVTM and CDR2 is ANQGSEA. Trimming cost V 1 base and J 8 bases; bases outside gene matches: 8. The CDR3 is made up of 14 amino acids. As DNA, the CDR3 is TGCAGCGTTGAAGTTCCGGGACAGTTGCATGAGCAGTTCTTC. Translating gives CSVEVPGQLHEQFF.

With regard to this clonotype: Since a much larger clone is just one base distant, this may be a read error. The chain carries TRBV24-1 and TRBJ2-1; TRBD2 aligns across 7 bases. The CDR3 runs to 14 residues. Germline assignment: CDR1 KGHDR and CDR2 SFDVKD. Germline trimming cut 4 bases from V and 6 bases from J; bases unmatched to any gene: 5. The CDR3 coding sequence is TGTGCCACCAGTGAATCTAGCGGCCGCAATGAGCAGTTCTTC. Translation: CATSESSGRNEQFF.

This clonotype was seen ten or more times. The CDR3 protein is CASSQERGLTGGEDTQYF. CDR3 in DNA: TGCGCCAGCAGCCAAGAACGGGGCCTTACAGGGGGCGAAGATACGCAGTATTTT. The chain employs TRBV4-1 and TRBJ2-3; TRBD1 agrees at 9 bases. Germline assignment: CDR1 MGHRA and CDR2 YSYEKL. The junction had 12 bases not matched to a gene; V was cut back by 0 bases and J by 5 bases. CDR3 size: 18 residues.

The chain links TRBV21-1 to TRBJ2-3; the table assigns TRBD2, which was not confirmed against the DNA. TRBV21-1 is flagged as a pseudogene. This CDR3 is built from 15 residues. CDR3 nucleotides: TGTGCCAGCAGCCCTCGCTCCCATGACACAGATACGCAGTATTTT. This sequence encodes CASSPRSHDTDTQYF.

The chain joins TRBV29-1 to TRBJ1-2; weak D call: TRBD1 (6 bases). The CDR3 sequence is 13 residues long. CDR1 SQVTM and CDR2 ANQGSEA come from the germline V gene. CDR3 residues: CNVALDSLYGYTF. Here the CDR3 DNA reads TGCAATGTTGCCTTGGACAGTCTCTATGGCTACACCTTC.

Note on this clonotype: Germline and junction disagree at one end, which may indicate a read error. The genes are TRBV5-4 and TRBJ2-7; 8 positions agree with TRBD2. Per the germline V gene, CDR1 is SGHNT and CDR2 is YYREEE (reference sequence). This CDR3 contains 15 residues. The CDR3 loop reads CARSLAGGRRYEQYF. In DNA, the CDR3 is TGTGCCCGCAGCTTGGCTGGCGGGAGGAGGTACGAGCAATACTTC.

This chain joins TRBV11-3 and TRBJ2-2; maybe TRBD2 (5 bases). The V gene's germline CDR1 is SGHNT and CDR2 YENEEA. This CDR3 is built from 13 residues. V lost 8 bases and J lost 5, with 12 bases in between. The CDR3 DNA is TGTGCCAGCGGAACTAGGGCGACCGGGGAGCTGTTTTTT. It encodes CASGTRATGELFF.

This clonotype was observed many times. The CDR3 spells CASSYRDGTYEQYF. In DNA form, the CDR3 reads TGTGCCAGCAGCTACAGGGACGGGACCTACGAGCAGTACTTC. The chain joins TRBV5-5 to TRBJ2-7; maybe TRBD1 (6 bases). CDR3 length equals 14 residues. V gave up 3 bases and J gave up 2 bases, with 12 bases separating them. Germline V gives CDR1 SGHKS, CDR2 YYEKEE (reference sequence).

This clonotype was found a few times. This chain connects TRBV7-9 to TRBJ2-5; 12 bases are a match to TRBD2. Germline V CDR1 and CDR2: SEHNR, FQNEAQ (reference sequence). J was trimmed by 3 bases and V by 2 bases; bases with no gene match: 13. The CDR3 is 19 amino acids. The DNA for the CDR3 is TGTGCCAGCAGCTTACTTCGACTAGCGGGAGCGGGAGCTGAAGAGACCCAGTACTTC. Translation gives CASSLLRLAGAGAEETQYF.